Each of the 15 T cell receptor beta chains below was sequenced from the same sample in a study of breast tumors, draining lymph nodes, adjacent tissues. TCRdb reanalysed the multiplex PCR reads using MiXCR and keeps one entry per CDR3 protein. The sample has approximately 90,000 distinct CDR3 sequences, roughly 28% seen once. Breast cancer patients provided tissue from their axillary draining lymph nodes. Source material: axillary lymph node tissue. The receptors come from a female donor with breast cancer. Some clones in this sample may be carry-over from other donors' samples.

Comment on this clonotype: One end of the junction is discordant with germline, which a read error may explain. CDR3 loop: CASSLGSGYEQCF. In DNA form, the CDR3 reads TGCGCCAGCAGCTTAGGTAGCGGCTACGAGCAGTGCTTC. This rearrangement joins TRBV7-2 to TRBJ2-7; D is possibly TRBD2 (6 bases). Germline V CDR1 and CDR2: SGHTA, FQGNSA. The CDR3 spans 13 residues.

This clonotype was seen at least ten times. The rearrangement links TRBV19 to TRBJ2-5; D gene uncertain. Germline loops: CDR1 LNHDA, CDR2 SQIVND (reference sequence). The CDR3 consists of 13 residues. With 5 bases removed from V and 5 bases from J, the gap between germline ends came to 12 bases. The CDR3 nucleotides are TGTGCCAGTAGTTGGGCTTCTTCGGAGACCCAGTACTTC. It specifies CASSWASSETQYF.

This clonotype was recorded many times. V and J are TRBV4-1 and TRBJ2-7; 16 positions agree with TRBD2. V was pared by 6 bases and J by 4 bases, with 9 bases of the junction left unmatched. Germline V gives CDR1 MGHRA, CDR2 YSYEKL. This CDR3 is built from 17 residues. CDR3 DNA: TGCGCCAGCAGTCTTGGGACTAGCGGGAGGGCTGGTTACGAGCAGTACTTC. It translates to CASSLGTSGRAGYEQYF.

The sample holds many counts of this clonotype. A much bigger clone sits one base away, suggesting this may be a read error. This chain joins TRBV20-1 and TRBJ2-5; 7 bases are a match to TRBD1. The CDR3 has 12 residues. Germline-derived CDR1 and CDR2 are DFQATT and SNEGSKA (reference sequence). CDR3 bases: TGCAGTGCCCCCACAGGGGCGGAGACCCCGTACTTC. It codes for CSAPTGAETPYF.

This clonotype was found many times. The J gene is TRBJ2-3, the V gene TRBV20-1; D unresolved. The CDR3 is made up of 11 amino acids. V was clipped by 6 bases and J by 4 bases, with 8 bases between them. Germline loops: CDR1 DFQATT, CDR2 SNEGSKA (reference sequence). The CDR3 nucleotides read TGCAGTGCCGCAAGGGCAGATACGCAGTATTTT. Its translation: CSAARADTQYF.

Ten or more counts support this clonotype. The chain is built from TRBV5-5 and TRBJ1-5, with no clear D. V lost 0 bases to trimming and J lost 9 bases, with 13 bases between them. The CDR3 is 14 amino acids. Germline CDR1 reads SGHKS; CDR2 reads YYEKEE (reference sequence). The CDR3 protein is CASSLAPSGGPQHF. CDR3 nucleotides: TGTGCCAGCAGCTTGGCCCCGTCCGGAGGGCCCCAGCATTTT.

This clonotype was recorded many times. The chain combines TRBV5-6 with TRBJ1-3, with TRBD1 matching over 8 bases. With V trimmed by 6 bases and J by 4 bases, 9 bases remained unmatched. Germline V gives CDR1 SGHDT, CDR2 YYEEEE. The CDR3 totals 15 residues. This CDR3 reads CASTIIGQGGNTIYF. CDR3 nucleotides: TGTGCCAGCACCATAATAGGACAGGGAGGAAACACCATATATTTT.

This clonotype occurred many times. This rearrangement joins TRBV2 to TRBJ1-4; D gene uncertain. From germline, CDR1 is SNHLY and CDR2 FYNNEI. The CDR3 has 15 residues. V lost 3 bases and J 2 bases, leaving 10 bases between the germline ends. For the CDR3, the DNA is TGTGCCAGCAGTGAGGCACACCAGACTAATGAAAAACTGTTTTTT. It is translated as CASSEAHQTNEKLFF.

This chain uses TRBV25-1 with TRBJ2-1, with D possibly TRBD1 on 6 matching bases. Germline V gene sequence: CDR1 MGHDK, CDR2 SYGVNS. V was shortened by 10 bases and J by 7 bases, with 14 bases between the two germline ends. CDR3 length: 12 amino acids. CDR3 sequence reads: CATRTGKNEQFF. CDR3 bases: TGTGCCACAAGAACAGGGAAGAATGAGCAGTTCTTC.

This clonotype was seen at least ten times. The chain combines TRBV7-9 with TRBJ1-4; 9 bases line up with TRBD1. Looked up from germline, CDR1 is SEHNR and CDR2 is FQNEAQ (reference sequence). Trimming took 2 bases from V and 7 from J; bases not matched to a gene: 2. This CDR3 has 14 residues. This CDR3 is CASSLRDRVEKLFF. The CDR3 DNA reads as TGTGCCAGCAGCTTACGGGACAGGGTTGAAAAACTGTTTTTT.

This clonotype has at least ten counts. The rearrangement links TRBV28 to TRBJ1-5; 10 positions match TRBD1. Trimming cost V 5 bases and J 5 bases; bases outside gene matches: 6. The CDR3 extends over 15 amino acids. The germline V gene encodes CDR1 MDHEN and CDR2 SYDVKM. CDR3 in amino acids: CASSVLGTGDQPQHF. The DNA for the CDR3 is TGTGCCAGCAGTGTCCTAGGGACAGGGGATCAGCCCCAGCATTTT.

Concerning this clonotype: No conserved phenylalanine or tryptophan ends this CDR3, so it is likely a read error. V usage is TRBV12-5 and J usage is TRBJ1-3; TRBD1 is a possible D gene (6 bases). V lost 6 bases and J 0 bases, leaving 15 bases between the germline ends. Germline CDR1 and CDR2: LGHNT and FRNRAP. The CDR3 runs 16 residues. CDR3 loop: CASGLPSTGSGNTIYL. In nucleotides, the CDR3 is TGTGCTAGTGGCCTTCCTTCGACAGGCTCTGGAAACACCATATATCTT.

This clonotype was observed at least ten times. CDR3 sequence: CSARSSGRNEQFF. CDR3 DNA sequence: TGCAGTGCTAGATCCAGCGGGAGGAATGAGCAGTTCTTC. The V and J genes are TRBV20-1 and TRBJ2-1, with TRBD2 matching over 9 bases. The CDR3 is made up of 13 amino acids. The ends lost 2 bases at V and 7 bases at J; junction bases unmatched: 3. Germline values: CDR1 DFQATT, CDR2 SNEGSKA (reference sequence).

This clonotype was detected ten times or more. The V and J genes are TRBV5-6 and TRBJ2-7, with D perhaps matching TRBD1 (6 bases). The CDR3 is made up of 13 amino acids. The ends were cut back, 3 bases at V and 3 bases at J, with 10 bases in the middle. The germline V gene has CDR1 SGHDT and CDR2 YYEEEE. CDR3 sequence (DNA): TGTGCCAGCAGCTGGAGACAGGTCTACGAGCAGTACTTC. It encodes CASSWRQVYEQYF.

In its sample, this clonotype was seen many times. The rearrangement joins TRBV11-1 to TRBJ2-7; D possibly corresponds to TRBD1 (6 bases). CDR3 length equals 11 residues. Germline loops: CDR1 SGHAT, CDR2 FQDESV (reference sequence). V was shortened by 4 bases and J by 8 bases, with 9 bases between the two germline ends. CDR3 nucleotide sequence: TGTGCCAGCAGCTACAGGGATCAGCAGTACTTC. The encoded protein is CASSYRDQQYF.